The clone carrying this TCR beta chain was seen repeatedly, ten times or more. The antigen is unknown. These data come from a study of T cells after yellow fever vaccination. Study results and limitations: Within FACS-sorted repertoires, abundant clonotypes contaminating from the bulk population could be present. The study re-detected most primary-vaccination clones after the booster (about 96% CD4, 80% to 90% CD8).

MiXCR was run by TCRdb on the 5' RACE reads, yielding one entry per CDR3 protein. Here the sample spans approximately 300,000 distinct CDR3 sequences, around a tenth being singletons. This CDR3 is 14 amino acids long. Between the trimmed V and J ends, which lost 1 base and 4 bases, there was a span of 10 bases. Germline V gene sequence: CDR1 SGHTA, CDR2 FQGNSA. The sample consisted of CD4+ T cells sorted from PBMCs, taken 45 days after the yellow fever booster vaccination. This clonotype was obtained from a man in his late teens or twenties who received the YFV17D yellow fever vaccine. The chain joins TRBV7-2 to TRBJ1-1; D not resolved. The CDR3: CASSLGAHGTEAFF. DNA of the CDR3: TGTGCCAGCAGCTTAGGGGCGCATGGCACTGAAGCTTTCTTT.